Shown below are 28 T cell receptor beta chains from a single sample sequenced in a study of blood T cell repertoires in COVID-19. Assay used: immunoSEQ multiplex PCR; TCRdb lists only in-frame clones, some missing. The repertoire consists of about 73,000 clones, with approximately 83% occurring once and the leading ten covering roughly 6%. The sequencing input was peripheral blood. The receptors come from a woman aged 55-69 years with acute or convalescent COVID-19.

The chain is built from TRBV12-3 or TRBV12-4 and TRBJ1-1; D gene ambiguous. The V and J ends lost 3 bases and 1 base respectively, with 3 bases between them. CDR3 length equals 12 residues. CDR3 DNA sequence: TGTGCCAGCAGTTTCGGGAACACTGAAGCTTTCTTT. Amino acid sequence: CASSFGNTEAFF.

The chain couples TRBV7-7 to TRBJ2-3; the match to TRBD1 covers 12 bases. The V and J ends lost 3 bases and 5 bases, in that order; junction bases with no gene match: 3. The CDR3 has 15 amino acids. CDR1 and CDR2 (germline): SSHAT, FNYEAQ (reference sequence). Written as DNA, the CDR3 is TGTGCCAGCAGCTTGGGACAGGGGGCGATAGATACGCAGTATTTT. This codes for CASSLGQGAIDTQYF.

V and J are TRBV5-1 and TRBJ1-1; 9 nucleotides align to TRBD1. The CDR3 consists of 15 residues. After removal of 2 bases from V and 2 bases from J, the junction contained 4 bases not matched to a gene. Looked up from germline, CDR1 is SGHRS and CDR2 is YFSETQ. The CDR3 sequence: CASSLQGASNTEAFF. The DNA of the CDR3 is TGCGCCAGCAGCTTACAGGGGGCGAGCAACACTGAAGCTTTCTTT.

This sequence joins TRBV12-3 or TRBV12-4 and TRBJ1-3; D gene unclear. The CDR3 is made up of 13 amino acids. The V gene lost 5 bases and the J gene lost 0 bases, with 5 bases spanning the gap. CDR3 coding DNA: TGTGCCAGCAGTCAATCCTCTGGAAACACCATATATTTT. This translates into CASSQSSGNTIYF.

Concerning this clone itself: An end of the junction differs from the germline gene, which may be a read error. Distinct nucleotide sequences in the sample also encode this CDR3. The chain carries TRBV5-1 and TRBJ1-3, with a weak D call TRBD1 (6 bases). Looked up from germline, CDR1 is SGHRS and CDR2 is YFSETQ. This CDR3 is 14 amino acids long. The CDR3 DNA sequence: TGCGCTAGCAGCTTGGGAGGGACAGGAAACACCATATATTTT. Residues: CASSLGGTGNTIYF.

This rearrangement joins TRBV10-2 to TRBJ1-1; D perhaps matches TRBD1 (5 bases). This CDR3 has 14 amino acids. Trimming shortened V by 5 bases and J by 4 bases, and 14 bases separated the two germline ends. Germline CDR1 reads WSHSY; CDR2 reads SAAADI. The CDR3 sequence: CASSIQGSTTEAFF. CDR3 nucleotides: TGCGCCAGCAGTATTCAGGGTTCGACCACTGAAGCTTTCTTT.

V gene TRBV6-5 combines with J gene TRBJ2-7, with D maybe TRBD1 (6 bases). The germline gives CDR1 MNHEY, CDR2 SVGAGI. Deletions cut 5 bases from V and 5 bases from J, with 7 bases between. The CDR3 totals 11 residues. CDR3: CASSRDNEQYF. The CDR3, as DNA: TGTGCCAGCAGTAGGGACAACGAGCAGTACTTC.

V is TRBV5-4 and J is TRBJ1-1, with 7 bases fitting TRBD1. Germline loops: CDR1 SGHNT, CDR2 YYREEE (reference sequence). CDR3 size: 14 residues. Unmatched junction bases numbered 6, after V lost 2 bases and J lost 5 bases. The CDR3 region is CASSFYRGETEAFF. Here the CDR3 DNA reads TGTGCCAGCAGCTTCTACAGGGGAGAAACTGAAGCTTTCTTT.

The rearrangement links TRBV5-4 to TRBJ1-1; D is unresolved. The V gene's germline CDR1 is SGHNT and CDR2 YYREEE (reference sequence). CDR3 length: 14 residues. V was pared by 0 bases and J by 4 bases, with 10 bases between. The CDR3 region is CASSLASGSTEAFF. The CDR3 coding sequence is TGTGCCAGCAGCTTGGCTAGCGGGAGCACTGAAGCTTTCTTT. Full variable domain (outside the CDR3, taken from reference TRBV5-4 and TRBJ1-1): ETGVTQSPTHLIKTRGQQVTLRCSSQSGHNTVSWYQQALGQGPQFIFQYYREEENGRGNFPPRFSGLQFPNYSSELNVNALELDDSALYLCASSLASGSTEAFFGQGTRLTVV.

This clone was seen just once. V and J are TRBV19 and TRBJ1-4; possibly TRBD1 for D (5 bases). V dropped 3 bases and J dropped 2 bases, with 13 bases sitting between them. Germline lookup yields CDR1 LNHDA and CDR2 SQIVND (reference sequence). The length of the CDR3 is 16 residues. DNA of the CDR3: TGTGCCAGTAGTATGATCGGCGGGGCGACTAATGAAAAACTGTTTTTT. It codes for CASSMIGGATNEKLFF.

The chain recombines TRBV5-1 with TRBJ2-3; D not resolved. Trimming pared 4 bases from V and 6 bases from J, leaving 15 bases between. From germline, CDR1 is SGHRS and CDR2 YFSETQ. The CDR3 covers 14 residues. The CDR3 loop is CASSPRGDWDTQYF. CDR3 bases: TGCGCCAGCAGCCCCCGTGGTGACTGGGATACGCAGTATTTT.

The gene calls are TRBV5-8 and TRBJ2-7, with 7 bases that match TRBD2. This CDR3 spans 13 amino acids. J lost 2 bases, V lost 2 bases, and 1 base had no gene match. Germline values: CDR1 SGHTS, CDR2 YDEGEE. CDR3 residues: CASSFGTTYEQYF. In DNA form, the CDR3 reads TGTGCCAGCAGCTTCGGGACTACCTACGAGCAGTACTTC.

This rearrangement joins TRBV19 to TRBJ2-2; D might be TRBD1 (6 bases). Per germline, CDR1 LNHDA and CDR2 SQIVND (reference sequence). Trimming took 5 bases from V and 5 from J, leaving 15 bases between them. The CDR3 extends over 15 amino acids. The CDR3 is CASSPRTVGTGELFF. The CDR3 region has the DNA TGTGCCAGTAGTCCGAGGACAGTTGGGACCGGGGAGCTGTTTTTT.

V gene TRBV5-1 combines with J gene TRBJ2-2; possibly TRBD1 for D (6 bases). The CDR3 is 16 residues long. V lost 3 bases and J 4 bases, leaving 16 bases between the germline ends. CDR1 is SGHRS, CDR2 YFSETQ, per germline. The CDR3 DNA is TGCGCCAGCAGCTCCTCAGGGGCCTGGGGCACCGGGGAGCTGTTTTTT. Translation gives CASSSSGAWGTGELFF.

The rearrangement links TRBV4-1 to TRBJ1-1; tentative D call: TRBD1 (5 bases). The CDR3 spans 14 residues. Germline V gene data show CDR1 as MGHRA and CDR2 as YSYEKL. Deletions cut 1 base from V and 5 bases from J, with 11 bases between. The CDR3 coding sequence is TGCGCCAGCAGCCAAGCGTCGGGGGTGACTGAAGCTTTCTTT. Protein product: CASSQASGVTEAFF.

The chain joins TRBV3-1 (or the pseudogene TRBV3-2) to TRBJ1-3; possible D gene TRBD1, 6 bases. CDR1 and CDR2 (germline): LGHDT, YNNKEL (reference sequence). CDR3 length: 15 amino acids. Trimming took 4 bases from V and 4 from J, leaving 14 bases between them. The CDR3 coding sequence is TGTGCCAGCAGCCGAATCAGGGGTGCAGGAAACACCATATATTTT. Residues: CASSRIRGAGNTIYF.

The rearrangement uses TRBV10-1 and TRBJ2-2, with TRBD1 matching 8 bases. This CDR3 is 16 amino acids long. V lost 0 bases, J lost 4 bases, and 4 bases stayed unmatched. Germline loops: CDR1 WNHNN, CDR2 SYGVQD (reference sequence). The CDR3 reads CASSESQGAATGELFF. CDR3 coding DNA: TGCGCCAGCAGTGAGTCCCAGGGGGCGGCCACCGGGGAGCTGTTTTTT.

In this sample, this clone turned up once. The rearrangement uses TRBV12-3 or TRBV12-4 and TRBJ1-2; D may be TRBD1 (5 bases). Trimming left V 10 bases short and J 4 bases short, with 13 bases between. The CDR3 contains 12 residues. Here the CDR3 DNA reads TGTGCCATCAACCGGGGGTCCTATGGCTACACCTTC. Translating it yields CAINRGSYGYTF.

CDR3: CAWRPPSQAGSPLHF. In DNA form, the CDR3 reads TGTGCCTGGAGGCCCCCCTCACAAGCAGGGTCACCCCTCCACTTT. The genes are TRBV30 and TRBJ1-6, with TRBD1 as a possible D gene (5 bases). Trimming shortened V by 3 bases and J by 10 bases, and 19 bases separated the two germline ends. The CDR3 totals 15 residues. The germline V gene encodes CDR1 GTSNPN and CDR2 SVGIG (reference sequence).

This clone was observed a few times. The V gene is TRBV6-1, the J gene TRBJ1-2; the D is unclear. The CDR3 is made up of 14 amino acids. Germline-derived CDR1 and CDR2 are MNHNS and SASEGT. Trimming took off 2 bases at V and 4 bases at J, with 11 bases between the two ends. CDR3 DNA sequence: TGTGCCAGCAGTGAAAAGGACGGAGGCTATGGCTACACCTTC. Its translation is CASSEKDGGYGYTF.

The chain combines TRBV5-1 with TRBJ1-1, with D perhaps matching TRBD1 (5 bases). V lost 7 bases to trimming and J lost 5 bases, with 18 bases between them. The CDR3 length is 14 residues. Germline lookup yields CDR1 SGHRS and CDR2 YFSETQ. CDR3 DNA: TGCGCCAGCCGGAGGGGCCCCGAGAATACTGAAGCTTTCTTT. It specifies CASRRGPENTEAFF.

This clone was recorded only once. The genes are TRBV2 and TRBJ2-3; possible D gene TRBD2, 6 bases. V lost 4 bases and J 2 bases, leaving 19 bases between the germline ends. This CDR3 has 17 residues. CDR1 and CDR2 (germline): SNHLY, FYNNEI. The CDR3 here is CASSGTRSGPFTDTQYF. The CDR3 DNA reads TGTGCCAGCAGTGGGACCCGAAGCGGGCCCTTCACAGATACGCAGTATTTT.

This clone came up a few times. The CDR3 nucleotides read TGTGCCAGTAGCATACGGCGGGCTAATGAAAAACTGTTTTTT. It codes for CASSIRRANEKLFF. This chain links TRBV19 with TRBJ1-4; D unclear. The V and J ends lost 6 bases and 3 bases respectively, with 11 bases between them. Germline lookup yields CDR1 LNHDA and CDR2 SQIVND (reference sequence). This CDR3 spans 14 amino acids.

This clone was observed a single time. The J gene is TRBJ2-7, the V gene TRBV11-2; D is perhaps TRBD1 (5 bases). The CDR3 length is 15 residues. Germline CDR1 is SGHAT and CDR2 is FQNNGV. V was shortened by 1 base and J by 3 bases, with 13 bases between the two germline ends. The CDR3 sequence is CASSLVAGSDYEQYF. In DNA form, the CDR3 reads TGTGCCAGCAGCTTAGTAGCAGGGTCCGACTACGAGCAGTACTTC.

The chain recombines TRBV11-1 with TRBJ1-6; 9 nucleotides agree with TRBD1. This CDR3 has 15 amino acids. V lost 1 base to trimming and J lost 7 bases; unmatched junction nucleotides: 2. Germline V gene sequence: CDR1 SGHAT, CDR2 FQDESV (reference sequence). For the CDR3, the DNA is TGTGCCAGCAGCTTAGGGGACAGGGAGAATTCACCCCTCCACTTT. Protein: CASSLGDRENSPLHF.

Here the CDR3 DNA reads TGTGCCAGCAGCCCTTATGGAGCGGGGGGGACCAATGAGCAGTTCTTC. This translates into CASSPYGAGGTNEQFF. The rearrangement uses TRBV3-1 (or the pseudogene TRBV3-2) and TRBJ2-1, with 10 bases aligning to TRBD2. The CDR3 is 16 amino acids. Germline V gives CDR1 LGHDT, CDR2 YNNKEL (reference sequence). The V gene end was trimmed by 4 bases and the J gene end by 6 bases; junction bases not matched to a gene: 9.

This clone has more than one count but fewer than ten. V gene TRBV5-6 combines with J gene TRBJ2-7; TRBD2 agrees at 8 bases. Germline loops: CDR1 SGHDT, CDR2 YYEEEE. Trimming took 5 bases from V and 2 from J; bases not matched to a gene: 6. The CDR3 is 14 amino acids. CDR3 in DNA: TGTGCCAGCAGGGTGAGCGGGGGCACCTACGAGCAGTACTTC. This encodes CASRVSGGTYEQYF.

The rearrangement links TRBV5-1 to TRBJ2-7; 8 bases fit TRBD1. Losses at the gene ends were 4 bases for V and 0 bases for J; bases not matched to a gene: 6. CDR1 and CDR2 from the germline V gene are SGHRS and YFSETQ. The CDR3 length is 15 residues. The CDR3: CASSPGTGGSYEQYF. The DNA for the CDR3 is TGCGCCAGCAGCCCAGGGACAGGAGGCTCCTACGAGCAGTACTTC.